Presented here are 18 T cell receptor beta chains from one specimen sequenced in a study of neurological immune-mediated disorders. In TCRdb, the 5' RACE reads were re-called with MiXCR into one record per CDR3 protein. The repertoire holds around 40,000 distinct CDR3 sequences, with about 13% as singletons. Sample: PBMCs. These receptors came from a female donor in good health.

Ten or more counts support this clonotype. The gene calls are TRBV10-2 and TRBJ2-3, with TRBD2 identical over 11 bases. The length of the CDR3 is 15 residues. Trimming cost V 10 bases and J 2 bases; bases outside gene matches: 8. CDR1 and CDR2 from the germline V gene are WSHSY and SAAADI. CDR3 in DNA: TGCGCCACCACCGGGACTAGCGGTCCCACAGATACGCAGTATTTT. Amino acids: CATTGTSGPTDTQYF.

In this sample, this clonotype turned up many times. This sequence joins TRBV12-3 or TRBV12-4 and TRBJ1-2, with D possibly matching TRBD1 (5 bases). Trimming took 6 bases from V and 4 from J, leaving 15 bases between them. CDR3 size: 14 residues. Here the CDR3 reads CASSLRGIGYGYTF. Written as DNA, the CDR3 is TGTGCCAGCAGCCTTAGGGGTATAGGCTATGGCTACACCTTC.

This clonotype has a count of ten or more. The J gene is TRBJ2-3, the V gene TRBV20-1, with D possibly matching TRBD2 (6 bases). The length of the CDR3 is 12 residues. Trimming pared 3 bases from V and 7 bases from J, leaving 11 bases between. CDR1 and CDR2 (germline): DFQATT, SNEGSKA (reference sequence). For the CDR3, the DNA is TGCAGTGCTAGTCCGGGGGAAAATACGCAGTATTTT. Its translation: CSASPGENTQYF.

There are many counts of this clonotype. The chain employs TRBV7-3 and TRBJ1-6; weak D call: TRBD1 (5 bases). Trimming took 6 bases from V and 7 from J, leaving 10 bases between them. This CDR3 comprises 13 residues. Germline loops: CDR1 SGHTA, CDR2 FQGTGA. CDR3 region: CASSRQTNSPLHF. CDR3 DNA: TGTGCCAGCAGTCGACAGACGAATTCACCCCTCCACTTT.

This clonotype was seen at least ten times. This chain links TRBV10-1 with TRBJ2-1; the D is unclear. Trimming left V 4 bases short and J 9 bases short, with 10 bases between. The CDR3 spans 12 residues. The germline V gene has CDR1 WNHNN and CDR2 SYGVQD (reference sequence). The CDR3, as DNA: TGCGCCAGCAGTGCGAGAGGTGGTGAGCAGTTCTTC. Amino acid sequence: CASSARGGEQFF.

In its sample, this clonotype was seen many times. The rearrangement links TRBV20-1 to TRBJ1-6, with a tentative D call TRBD1 (5 bases). The CDR3 totals 16 residues. Trimming left V 0 bases short and J 6 bases short, with 15 bases between. In germline, CDR1 is DFQATT, CDR2 SNEGSKA (reference sequence). CDR3 sequence reads: CSAREVVGTGNSPLHF. The DNA of the CDR3 is TGCAGTGCTAGAGAAGTTGTAGGGACGGGTAATTCACCCCTCCACTTT.

This clonotype was recorded many times. This chain uses TRBV5-1 with TRBJ2-1; D is possibly TRBD1 (5 bases). This CDR3 is built from 15 residues. Germline V gene sequence: CDR1 SGHRS, CDR2 YFSETQ. V lost 2 bases and J 3 bases, leaving 12 bases between the germline ends. Here the CDR3 DNA reads TGCGCCAGCAGCTTTTCAGGGCCCATCTACAATGAGCAGTTCTTC. It translates to CASSFSGPIYNEQFF.

This clonotype was counted many times. The chain joins TRBV20-1 to TRBJ1-2, with a possible D match to TRBD1 (6 bases). Trimming removed 6 bases from V and 2 bases from J, with 22 bases in between. The germline gives CDR1 DFQATT, CDR2 SNEGSKA (reference sequence). CDR3 size: 16 residues. The CDR3 sequence is CSAPPRGREGNYGYTF. The CDR3 DNA reads TGCAGTGCCCCGCCGCGGGGGCGAGAAGGAAACTATGGCTACACCTTC.

This clonotype was seen repeatedly, ten times or more. The chain has TRBV6-1 and TRBJ2-1; 10 positions match TRBD2. Germline loops: CDR1 MNHNS, CDR2 SASEGT. The ends lost 8 bases at V and 3 bases at J; junction bases unmatched: 4. CDR3 size: 14 residues. CDR3 sequence reads: CASSGTSDYNEQFF. The CDR3 DNA follows: TGTGCCAGCTCCGGGACTAGCGACTACAATGAGCAGTTCTTC.

This clonotype was recorded many times. The chain combines TRBV5-1 with TRBJ2-3, with 8 bases that match TRBD1. Looked up from germline, CDR1 is SGHRS and CDR2 is YFSETQ. Losses at the gene ends were 0 bases for V and 1 base for J; bases not matched to a gene: 4. This CDR3 is 16 amino acids long. This CDR3 reads CASSLAATGGTDTQYF. In DNA form, the CDR3 reads TGCGCCAGCAGCTTGGCCGCGACAGGGGGCACAGATACGCAGTATTTT.

This clonotype has at least ten counts. The rearrangement joins TRBV2 to TRBJ2-5; D gene uncertain. Trimming cost V 4 bases and J 2 bases, with 5 bases left between them. CDR1 and CDR2 (germline): SNHLY, FYNNEI. This CDR3 is 12 amino acids long. In DNA, the CDR3 is TGTGCCAGCAGTGGGCCACAAGAGACCCAGTACTTC. It yields the protein CASSGPQETQYF.

This clonotype came up many times. The rearrangement joins TRBV10-3 to TRBJ2-6, with TRBD2 as a possible D gene (6 bases). Per germline, CDR1 ENHRY and CDR2 SYGVKD. V was pared by 6 bases and J by 0 bases, with 12 bases between. This CDR3 is 16 amino acids long. The CDR3 sequence: CAIRSDGSSGANVLTF. Written as DNA, the CDR3 is TGTGCCATCAGGAGCGACGGGAGCTCTGGGGCCAACGTCCTGACTTTC.

This clonotype occurred many times. V usage is TRBV5-1 and J usage is TRBJ2-7, with TRBD1 matching 7 bases. J gave up 6 bases and V 3 bases, and 9 bases lay outside the gene matches. The CDR3 is 14 amino acids. Germline values: CDR1 SGHRS, CDR2 YFSETQ. CDR3 in DNA: TGCGCCAGCAGCTCCCGTGGACAGGCCGGCGAGCAGTACTTC. Translated, it gives CASSSRGQAGEQYF.

The chain is built from TRBV18 and TRBJ1-3, with D perhaps TRBD1 (5 bases). Germline CDR1 is KGHSH and CDR2 is LQKENI. The CDR3 contains 13 residues. Trimming left V 3 bases short and J 3 bases short, with 6 bases between. The CDR3 sequence: CASSPQGGNTIYF. The CDR3 region has the DNA TGTGCCAGCTCACCGCAGGGTGGAAACACCATATATTTT.

A remark on this clonotype: One end of the junction fails to match germline, which may point to a read error. The chain combines TRBV5-1 with TRBJ2-2; D could derive from TRBD1 or TRBD2 (5 bases each). CDR1 and CDR2 from the germline V gene are SGHRS and YFSETQ. This CDR3 has 15 residues. CDR3 DNA: TGCGCCAGCACCCTGGCTCAGGGCAGGACCGGGGAGATGTTTTTT. This sequence encodes CASTLAQGRTGEMFF.

V and J are TRBV4-2 and TRBJ2-3; D call uncertain. CDR3 length equals 12 residues. The V gene's germline CDR1 is LGHNA and CDR2 YNFKEQ. Trimming removed 7 bases from V and 8 bases from J, with 13 bases in between. The CDR3 bases are TGTGCCAGCACAGATTTGCAAGGTACGCAGTATTTT. Translating it yields CASTDLQGTQYF.

This clonotype was seen ten or more times. The chain uses TRBV20-1 and TRBJ1-1; D gene uncertain. Germline-derived CDR1 and CDR2 are DFQATT and SNEGSKA (reference sequence). Trimming pared 0 bases from V and 0 bases from J, leaving 5 bases between. The CDR3 contains 13 residues. The CDR3 DNA follows: TGCAGTGCTAGAGATTTACTGAACACTGAAGCTTTCTTT. Translating gives CSARDLLNTEAFF.

V and J are TRBV19 and TRBJ2-2; D is undetermined. The CDR3 is 13 amino acids. Trimming stripped 10 bases from V and 7 bases from J, with 16 bases between. Germline CDR1 LNHDA, CDR2 SQIVND (reference sequence). The DNA for the CDR3 is TGTGCCACCTCTTCTAGGTGGGGCGGGGAGCTGTTTTTT. It encodes CATSSRWGGELFF.